Here is one TCR beta chain with its context. Its cognate antigen is unknown. These data are taken from a study of vaccination and CD4 T cells after COVID-19. Described time point: late sampling 161 to 241 days after vaccination in three convalescent patients. Treatment indicated: approximately 10-day PBMC culture with coronavirus spike peptide pools or control peptides (ViraFEST assay). Trimming at V came to 0 bases and at J to 3 bases, leaving 5 bases not matched to a gene. Germline lookup yields CDR1 ENHRY and CDR2 SYGVKD. The CDR3 consists of 16 residues. The Oncomine TCR Beta short-read assay was applied to DNA of cultured CD4+ T cells. TCRdb fed the PCR reads into MiXCR, producing one record per CDR3 protein. The sample includes tens of thousands of distinct CDR3 sequences, around 46% seen only once; the top ten take more than 10%.

The V gene is TRBV10-3, the J gene TRBJ1-5; 7 bases are a match to TRBD1. The receptor was isolated from a human donor who had recovered from COVID-19. The sequencing here drew on CD4+ T cells from blood, cultured in vitro, taken about 7 months after SARS-CoV-2 vaccination. The CDR3 spells CAISESGRGPNQPQHF. Written as DNA, the CDR3 is TGTGCCATCAGTGAGTCGGGAAGGGGGCCCAATCAGCCCCAGCATTTT.